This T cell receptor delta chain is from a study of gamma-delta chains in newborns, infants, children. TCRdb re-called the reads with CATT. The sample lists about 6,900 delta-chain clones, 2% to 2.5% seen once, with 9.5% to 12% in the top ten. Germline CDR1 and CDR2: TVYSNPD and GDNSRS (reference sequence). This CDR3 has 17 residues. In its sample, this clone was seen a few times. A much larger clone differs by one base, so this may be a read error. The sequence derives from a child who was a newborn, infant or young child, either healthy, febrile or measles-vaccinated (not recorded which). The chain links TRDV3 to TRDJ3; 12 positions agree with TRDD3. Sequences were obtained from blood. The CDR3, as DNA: TGTGCCTTTACTGGGGGATACGGCTCCTGGTACACCCGACAGATGTTTTTC. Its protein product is CAFTGGYGSWYTRQMFF.